The 15 T cell receptor beta chains below were found in one sample sequenced in a study of T cell responses to AZD1222 COVID-19 vaccine. Here immunoSEQ multiplex PCR was the method, and the copy in TCRdb shows in-frame clones only, minus some. The repertoire holds about 110,000 clones, with about nine tenths as singletons. Material: peripheral blood, obtained on day 0 of AZD1222 vaccination. Source of these receptors: an adult in good health.

The chain couples TRBV27 to TRBJ1-5; the D is unclear. The ends were cut back, 3 bases at V and 9 bases at J, with 12 bases in the middle. CDR1 and CDR2 from the germline V gene are MNHEY and SMNVEV (reference sequence). The CDR3 loop spans 13 amino acids. The CDR3 coding sequence is TGTGCCAGCAGTTTGACGGACGGTCGGCCCCAGCATTTT. As protein: CASSLTDGRPQHF.

The rearrangement joins TRBV7-2 to TRBJ1-1; D remains ambiguous. Trimming removed 2 bases from V and 5 bases from J, with 15 bases in between. Germline V gives CDR1 SGHTA, CDR2 FQGNSA. The CDR3 is 15 residues long. The CDR3 reads CASSLMTRMRTEAFF. In DNA, the CDR3 is TGTGCCAGCAGCTTAATGACGAGAATGAGGACTGAAGCTTTCTTT.

This clone appeared a few times. The gene calls are TRBV30 and TRBJ1-1; D is undetermined. The CDR3 extends over 13 amino acids. The ends were cut back, 0 bases at V and 2 bases at J, with 7 bases in the middle. The germline gives CDR1 GTSNPN, CDR2 SVGIG (reference sequence). The CDR3 region has the DNA TGTGCCTGGAGTGTGAGCGATAACACTGAAGCTTTCTTT. Its translation is CAWSVSDNTEAFF.

This clone was observed a single time. The chain has TRBV9 and TRBJ2-2; TRBD2 aligns across 9 bases. This CDR3 spans 18 amino acids. Germline V gives CDR1 SGDLS, CDR2 YYNGEE. J gave up 3 bases and V 2 bases, and 11 bases lay outside the gene matches. CDR3 in amino acids: CASSVKRGAHFDTGELFF. As DNA, the CDR3 is TGTGCCAGCAGCGTGAAGCGGGGGGCACATTTCGACACCGGGGAGCTGTTTTTT.

This clone appeared a single time. V is TRBV10-2 and J is TRBJ1-5; 7 nucleotides match TRBD1. Germline V gene sequence: CDR1 WSHSY, CDR2 SAAADI. V trimming: 3 bases; J trimming: 1 base; junction bases outside the gene matches: 3. The length of the CDR3 is 15 residues. CDR3 sequence reads: CASSDGQVSNQPQHF. The CDR3 bases are TGCGCCAGCAGTGACGGACAGGTCAGCAATCAGCCCCAGCATTTT.

This clone has only a few counts. This chain links TRBV10-1 with TRBJ2-1; 10 bases line up with TRBD1. Germline CDR1 is WNHNN and CDR2 is SYGVQD (reference sequence). The CDR3 sequence is 15 residues long. J was trimmed by 3 bases and V by 6 bases; bases with no gene match: 5. The CDR3 sequence: CASSPGTGDYNEQFF. The CDR3 coding sequence is TGCGCCAGCAGCCCCGGGACAGGGGACTACAATGAGCAGTTCTTC.

V gene TRBV29-1 combines with J gene TRBJ2-7, with D unresolved. From germline, CDR1 is SQVTM and CDR2 ANQGSEA. The CDR3 has 11 amino acids. The ends were cut back, 1 base at V and 7 bases at J, with 8 bases in the middle. CDR3 region: CSVEAVGEQYF. The CDR3 bases are TGCAGCGTTGAAGCGGTAGGGGAGCAGTACTTC.

The rearrangement links TRBV10-2 to TRBJ1-5, with unresolved D. CDR3 length equals 14 residues. From germline, CDR1 is WSHSY and CDR2 SAAADI. With 0 bases removed from V and 7 bases from J, the gap between germline ends came to 10 bases. CDR3 coding DNA: TGCGCCAGCAGTGAGTCTGGAGGAATCCAGCCCCAGCATTTT. Translation: CASSESGGIQPQHF.

The table lists this clone with a count of one. The chain employs TRBV5-1 and TRBJ1-5; D is unresolved. Germline CDR1 reads SGHRS; CDR2 reads YFSETQ. The CDR3 loop spans 15 amino acids. V was cut by 0 bases and J by 0 bases, with 7 bases left in between. This CDR3 is CASSLGSGSNQPQHF. The DNA for the CDR3 is TGCGCCAGCAGCTTGGGCAGCGGTAGCAATCAGCCCCAGCATTTT.

This chain connects TRBV5-6 to TRBJ1-1; D is undetermined. CDR3 size: 13 residues. Trimming shortened V by 4 bases and J by 3 bases, and 10 bases separated the two germline ends. Germline-derived CDR1 and CDR2 are SGHDT and YYEEEE. The CDR3, as DNA: TGTGCCAGCAGCCCCGGACGATACACTGAAGCTTTCTTT. Its protein product is CASSPGRYTEAFF.

The V call is TRBV7-2, the J call TRBJ1-5; D not certain. Germline V gives CDR1 SGHTA, CDR2 FQGNSA. V was cut by 1 base and J by 7 bases, with 8 bases left in between. This CDR3 region has 13 residues. CDR3 region: CASSLGKEQPQHF. In DNA, the CDR3 is TGTGCCAGCAGCTTAGGGAAGGAGCAGCCCCAGCATTTT.

This chain links TRBV18 with TRBJ1-2; D is undetermined. CDR1 is KGHSH, CDR2 LQKENI, per germline. The CDR3 is made up of 13 amino acids. Trimming stripped 0 bases from V and 6 bases from J, with 8 bases between. This chain's CDR3 is CASSPPRADGYTF. The CDR3 DNA is TGTGCCAGCTCACCACCAAGAGCGGATGGCTACACCTTC.

The V gene is TRBV30, the J gene TRBJ2-4; D could derive from TRBD1 or TRBD2 (7 bases each). V was cut by 6 bases and J by 2 bases, with 26 bases left in between. The CDR3 contains 18 residues. Germline CDR1 is GTSNPN and CDR2 is SVGIG (reference sequence). CDR3 nucleotide sequence: TGTGCCTGCCTGCCCCAGGGGGGGGCCCGTAGTCCCAAAAACATTCAGTACTTC. Translated: CACLPQGGARSPKNIQYF.

The rearrangement uses TRBV10-2 and TRBJ2-2; TRBD1 agrees at 7 bases. This CDR3 contains 14 residues. V lost 6 bases to trimming and J lost 5 bases; unmatched junction nucleotides: 6. Germline CDR1 and CDR2: WSHSY and SAAADI. The DNA for the CDR3 is TGCGCCAGCAGGGGGACAGACCTAACCGGGGAGCTGTTTTTT. Amino acids: CASRGTDLTGELFF.

The gene calls are TRBV19 and TRBJ2-2; the D is unclear. The V end lost 5 bases, the J end lost 8 bases, and 6 bases lay between the germline ends. This CDR3 has 11 amino acids. Germline V gene data show CDR1 as LNHDA and CDR2 as SQIVND (reference sequence). DNA for the CDR3: TGTGCCAGTAGTGTGGGTGGGGAGCTGTTTTTT. Its protein is CASSVGGELFF.